This T cell receptor (beta chain) was identified during a study of cytomegalovirus exposure and HLA in healthy donors. These donors counted as nominally healthy when sampled, but unrecorded immune exposures were likely. This clone was recorded only once. The PCR was carried out with 60 Vbeta primers and 13 Jbeta primers. The assay was immunoSEQ multiplex PCR, and TCRdb's table has in-frame clones only and misses some. The sample lists about 170,000 clones; approximately 80% were seen once. The CDR3 loop spans 15 amino acids. The chain joins TRBV21-1 to TRBJ2-1; the D call TRBD2 from the table was never checked on the DNA. TRBV21-1 is a known pseudogene. This clonotype was obtained from a woman between 50 and 59 years old in good health and CMV-seropositive. The sequencing sample was made of PBMCs. CDR3 sequence (DNA): TGTGCCAGCAGCAAAGGACTAGCCCCTAGGGATGAGCAGTTCTTC. Amino acid sequence: CASSKGLAPRDEQFF.